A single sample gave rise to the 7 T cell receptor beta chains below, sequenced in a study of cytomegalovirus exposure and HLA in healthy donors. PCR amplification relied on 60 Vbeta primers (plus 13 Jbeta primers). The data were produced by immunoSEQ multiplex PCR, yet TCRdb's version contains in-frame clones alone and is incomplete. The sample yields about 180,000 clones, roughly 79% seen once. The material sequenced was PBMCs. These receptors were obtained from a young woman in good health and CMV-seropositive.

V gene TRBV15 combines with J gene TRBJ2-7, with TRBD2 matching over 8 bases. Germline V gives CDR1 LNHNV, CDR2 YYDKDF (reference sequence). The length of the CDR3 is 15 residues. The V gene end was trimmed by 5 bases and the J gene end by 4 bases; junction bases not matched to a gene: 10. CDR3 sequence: CATSRIGGGGYEQYF. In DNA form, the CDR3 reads TGTGCCACCAGCCGAATCGGGGGGGGCGGGTACGAGCAGTACTTC.

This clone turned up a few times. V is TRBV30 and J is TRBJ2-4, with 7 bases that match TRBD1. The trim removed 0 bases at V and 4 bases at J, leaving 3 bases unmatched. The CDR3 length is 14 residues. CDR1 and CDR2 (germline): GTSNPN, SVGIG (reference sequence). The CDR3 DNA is TGTGCCTGGAGTGTAGGCAGGGGGAAAAACATTCAGTACTTC. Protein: CAWSVGRGKNIQYF.

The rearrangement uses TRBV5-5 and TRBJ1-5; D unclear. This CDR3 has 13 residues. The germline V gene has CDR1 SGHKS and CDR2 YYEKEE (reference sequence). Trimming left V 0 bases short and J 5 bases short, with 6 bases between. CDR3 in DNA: TGTGCCAGCAGCTTGGCCGAGGATCAGCCCCAGCATTTT. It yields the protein CASSLAEDQPQHF.

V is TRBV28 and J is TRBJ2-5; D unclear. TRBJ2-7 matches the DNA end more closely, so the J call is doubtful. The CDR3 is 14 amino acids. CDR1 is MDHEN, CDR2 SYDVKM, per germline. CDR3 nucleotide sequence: TGTGCCAGCAGTTCCCGGTTTTCCTCCTACGAGCAGTACTTC. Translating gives CASSSRFSSYEQYF.

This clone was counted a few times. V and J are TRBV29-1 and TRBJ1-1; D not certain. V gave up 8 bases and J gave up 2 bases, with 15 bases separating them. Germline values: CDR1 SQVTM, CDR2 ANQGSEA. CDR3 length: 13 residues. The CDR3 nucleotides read TGCAGCCCCTACAGAGGGTTTAACACTGAAGCTTTCTTT. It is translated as CSPYRGFNTEAFF.

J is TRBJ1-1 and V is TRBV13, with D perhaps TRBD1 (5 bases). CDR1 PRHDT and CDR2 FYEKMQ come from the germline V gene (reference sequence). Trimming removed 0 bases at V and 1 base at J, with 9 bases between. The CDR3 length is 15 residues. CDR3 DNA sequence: TGTGCCAGCAGCTTAGGAGGGGTCCCGAACACTGAAGCTTTCTTT. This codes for CASSLGGVPNTEAFF.

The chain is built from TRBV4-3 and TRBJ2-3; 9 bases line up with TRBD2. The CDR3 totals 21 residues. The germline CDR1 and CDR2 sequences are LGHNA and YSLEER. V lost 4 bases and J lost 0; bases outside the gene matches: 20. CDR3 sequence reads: CASSPHVPGLAVGLSTDTQYF. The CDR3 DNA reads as TGCGCCAGCAGCCCTCATGTACCGGGACTAGCCGTCGGACTTAGCACAGATACGCAGTATTTT.